This TCR beta chain was recovered during a study of shared clonotypes between healthy human individuals. The length of the CDR3 is 13 residues. Germline CDR1 reads SQVTM; CDR2 reads ANQGSEA. V was trimmed by 7 bases and J by 1 base, leaving 10 bases between them. The naive CD8 subset, CD45RO-negative cells positively selected for CCR7, excluded terminally differentiated effector memory CD45RA+ cells. Sequencing used immunoSEQ multiplex PCR; TCRdb keeps in-frame clones, though not all of them. The table includes around 600,000 clones, around 96% detected once. The sequence was obtained from a woman younger than 45 in good health. The rearrangement uses TRBV29-1 and TRBJ2-2; D is unresolved. Sequencing was carried out using naive CD8+ T cells sorted from blood. Here the CDR3 reads CSGKVENTGELFF. CDR3 in DNA: TGCAGCGGGAAGGTAGAGAACACCGGGGAGCTGTTTTTT.